The 24 T cell receptor beta chains given below trace back to one sample, sequenced in a study of blood T cells in healthy people across ages. Alongside a J-beta primer mix, a sample-barcoded 5' primer served in a second PCR lasting roughly 6 to 11 cycles. MiXCR, applied by TCRdb to the 5' RACE reads, yields one record per CDR3 protein. The sample lists hundreds of thousands of distinct CDR3 sequences; roughly half were seen once. Sequenced material: blood. Every receptor here comes from a woman aged 80 or over in good health.

This sequence joins TRBV29-1 and TRBJ2-7; TRBD2 matches at 10 bases. Trimming removed 3 bases from V and 7 bases from J; junction bases left unmatched: 6. Germline loops: CDR1 SQVTM, CDR2 ANQGSEA. The CDR3 is 13 residues long. CDR3 sequence: CSVDLAGVGEQYF. DNA of the CDR3: TGCAGCGTTGATCTAGCGGGAGTTGGGGAGCAGTACTTC.

The rearrangement links TRBV21-1 to TRBJ2-7; the table names TRBD2, a call not compared with the DNA. TRBV21-1 constitutes a pseudogene. The CDR3 extends over 19 amino acids. DNA for the CDR3: TGTGCCAGCAGCAAAGAAAGACACCTTCGACTAGCGGGTTCCTACGAGCAGTACTTC. Amino acid sequence: CASSKERHLRLAGSYEQYF.

CDR3 bases: TGTGCCAGCAGCCGAGGGACAGGGGGAAAGGGCATTCAGTACTTC. It encodes CASSRGTGGKGIQYF. The V and J genes are TRBV3-1 and TRBJ2-4, with 11 bases lining up with TRBD1. Germline CDR1 LGHDT, CDR2 YNNKEL (reference sequence). The CDR3 extends over 15 amino acids. V lost 4 bases to trimming and J lost 9 bases; unmatched junction nucleotides: 8.

This clonotype was seen a handful of times. V and J are TRBV11-3 and TRBJ2-6; TRBD1 is a possible D gene (5 bases). This CDR3 has 15 residues. With 5 bases removed from V and 4 bases from J, the gap between germline ends came to 12 bases. The germline CDR1 and CDR2 sequences are SGHNT and YENEEA. The CDR3 region is CASSRPGSGANVLTF. The CDR3 DNA reads as TGTGCCAGCAGCCGTCCAGGGTCCGGGGCCAACGTCCTGACTTTC.

The chain carries TRBV6-5 and TRBJ1-1, with D possibly being TRBD1 (6 bases). Deletions cut 6 bases from V and 8 bases from J, with 13 bases between. Germline V lookup: CDR1 MNHEY, CDR2 SVGAGI. CDR3 size: 12 residues. The CDR3 loop is CASSTPGQEAFF. Here the CDR3 DNA reads TGTGCCAGCAGCACTCCGGGACAAGAAGCTTTCTTT.

The rearrangement uses TRBV7-9 and TRBJ2-1, with D perhaps matching TRBD1 (5 bases). The germline V and J ends were trimmed by 4 bases and 4 bases, with 8 bases remaining between them. The germline V gene encodes CDR1 SEHNR and CDR2 FQNEAQ (reference sequence). CDR3 length: 13 amino acids. The CDR3 reads CASSSGKYNEQFF. For the CDR3, the DNA is TGTGCCAGCAGCTCAGGGAAATACAATGAGCAGTTCTTC. Full variable domain (rest looked up from reference TRBV7-9 and TRBJ2-1): DTGVSQNPRHKITKRGQNVTFRCDPISEHNRLYWYRQTLGQGPEFLTYFQNEAQLEKSRLLSDRFSAERPKGSFSTLEIQRTEQGDSAMYLCASSSGKYNEQFFGPGTRLTVL.

Concerning this clonotype: A much larger clonotype is one base distant, so this may be a read error. The chain employs TRBV12-3 or TRBV12-4 and TRBJ2-1; 10 bases line up with TRBD2. After removal of 8 bases from V and 2 bases from J, the junction contained 9 bases not matched to a gene. This CDR3 has 16 amino acids. Written as DNA, the CDR3 is TGTGCCAGCCGAATCAGCGGGAGGGTCACCTACAATGAGCAGTTCTTC. Translation: CASRISGRVTYNEQFF.

The chain has TRBV10-3 and TRBJ2-3, with D possibly matching TRBD2 (5 bases). The CDR3 extends over 17 amino acids. V lost 2 bases and J 3 bases, leaving 18 bases between the germline ends. The germline V gene encodes CDR1 ENHRY and CDR2 SYGVKD. The CDR3 sequence: CAISEPRGRPGTDTQYF. The CDR3 coding sequence is TGTGCCATCAGTGAGCCCCGGGGTCGTCCTGGAACAGATACGCAGTATTTT.

The V call is TRBV3-1, the J call TRBJ2-1; D is undetermined. Looked up from germline, CDR1 is LGHDT and CDR2 is YNNKEL (reference sequence). This CDR3 is 14 amino acids long. V was cut by 1 base and J by 6 bases, with 10 bases left in between. The CDR3 here is CASSQVSRANEQFF. The CDR3 region has the DNA TGTGCCAGCAGCCAAGTATCTCGGGCCAATGAGCAGTTCTTC.

There are many counts of this clonotype. The genes are TRBV4-1 and TRBJ2-7, with TRBD2 matching 8 bases. The J segment lost 4 bases and the V segment lost 4 bases, leaving 3 bases of the junction unmatched. This CDR3 is built from 13 residues. CDR1 is MGHRA, CDR2 YSYEKL, per germline. CDR3 in DNA: TGCGCCAGCAGCCTCGGGGGGGAATACGAGCAGTACTTC. Protein sequence: CASSLGGEYEQYF.

The rearrangement uses TRBV9 and TRBJ1-2; D is uncertain. Germline V gene sequence: CDR1 SGDLS, CDR2 YYNGEE. CDR3 length: 13 residues. Trimming stripped 4 bases from V and 6 bases from J, with 13 bases between. CDR3 amino acids: CASSPPTPHGYTF. As DNA, the CDR3 is TGTGCCAGCAGCCCCCCGACTCCCCATGGCTACACCTTC. Full variable domain (outside the CDR3, taken from reference TRBV9 and TRBJ1-2): DSGVTQTPKHLITATGQRVTLRCSPRSGDLSVYWYQQSLDQGLQFLIQYYNGEERAKGNILERFSAQQFPDLHSELNLSSLELGDSALYFCASSPPTPHGYTFGSGTRLTVV.

Many counts were recorded for this clonotype. The chain uses TRBV6-5 and TRBJ2-4; TRBD1 might be the D (6 bases). The length of the CDR3 is 15 residues. The germline gives CDR1 MNHEY, CDR2 SVGAGI. The ends were cut back, 0 bases at V and 6 bases at J, with 12 bases in the middle. CDR3 DNA: TGTGCCAGCAGTTACTCATGGGGACAACGAAACATTCAGTACTTC. This translates into CASSYSWGQRNIQYF.

This clonotype was seen only a few times. The rearrangement joins TRBV28 to TRBJ1-2, with TRBD1 identical over 8 bases. This CDR3 is built from 15 residues. The germline V gene has CDR1 MDHEN and CDR2 SYDVKM. V dropped 6 bases and J dropped 2; count of bases not matched to a gene: 8. CDR3 nucleotide sequence: TGTGCCAGCAGCAGCCCACAGGGGGGGAACTATGGCTACACCTTC. Protein: CASSSPQGGNYGYTF.

The chain joins TRBV25-1 to TRBJ2-1; D gene ambiguous. This CDR3 comprises 16 residues. The ends were cut back, 4 bases at V and 2 bases at J, with 15 bases in the middle. The germline V gene has CDR1 MGHDK and CDR2 SYGVNS. CDR3 nucleotide sequence: TGTGCCAGCAGTGGGTCCGGCGCAGTCACCTACAATGAGCAGTTCTTC. It translates to CASSGSGAVTYNEQFF.

Worth noting for this clonotype: One end of the junction fails to match germline, which may point to a read error. The V gene is TRBV30, the J gene TRBJ2-1; no reliable D call. Judging by the DNA end, TRBJ2-7 fits better; the J call may be wrong. Per germline, CDR1 GTSNPN and CDR2 SVGIG (reference sequence). The CDR3 contains 11 residues. The CDR3 coding sequence is TGTGCCTTGAGTGAGTACAATGAGCAGTACTTC. Amino acids: CALSEYNEQYF.

This CDR3 is CASNKGPTNEKLFF. For the CDR3, the DNA is TGCGCCAGCAACAAGGGGCCCACTAATGAAAAACTGTTTTTT. V gene TRBV5-1 combines with J gene TRBJ1-4; D is perhaps TRBD1 (5 bases). With 6 bases removed from V and 2 bases from J, the gap between germline ends came to 11 bases. The CDR3 is 14 residues long. The germline gives CDR1 SGHRS, CDR2 YFSETQ.

V gene TRBV7-8 combines with J gene TRBJ2-2, with TRBD2 identical over 7 bases. Germline-derived CDR1 and CDR2 are SGHVS and FQNEAQ. V was pared by 1 base and J by 7 bases, with 6 bases of the junction left unmatched. CDR3 size: 15 residues. CDR3 sequence (DNA): TGTGCCAGCAGCTTAGATTGGGGGGGGAACGGGGAGCTGTTTTTT. This translates into CASSLDWGGNGELFF. Supplemented by reference TRBV7-8 and TRBJ2-2, the full variable domain reads GAGVSQSPRYKVAKRGQDVALRCDPISGHVSLFWYQQALGQGPEFLTYFQNEAQLDKSGLPSDRFFAERPEGSVSTLKIQRTQQEDSAVYLCASSLDWGGNGELFFGEGSRLTVL.

In its sample, this clonotype was seen a few times. This could be a read error, since a much larger clone is one nucleotide away. The gene calls are TRBV20-1 and TRBJ2-1, with 8 nucleotides matching TRBD1. The CDR3 runs 13 residues. The germline V gene encodes CDR1 DFQATT and CDR2 SNEGSKA (reference sequence). CDR3 amino acids: CSSTGVKGETQFF. CDR3 DNA sequence: TGCAGCTCGACAGGGGTTAAGGGGGAGACCCAGTTCTTC.

This clonotype was seen only once. The J gene is TRBJ1-2, the V gene TRBV9; the match to TRBD1 covers 7 bases. Germline lookup yields CDR1 SGDLS and CDR2 YYNGEE. CDR3 size: 16 residues. With 3 bases clipped from V and 3 bases from J, the junction kept 11 bases outside the gene matches. The CDR3 DNA follows: TGTGCCAGCAGCGAGGGAAGCAGGGGGTCCCACTATGGCTACACCTTC. Its protein product is CASSEGSRGSHYGYTF.

This clonotype was seen a single time. This chain links TRBV20-1 with TRBJ2-5; 7 nucleotides line up with TRBD2. Losses at the gene ends were 5 bases for V and 2 bases for J; bases not matched to a gene: 5. Per the germline V gene, CDR1 is DFQATT and CDR2 is SNEGSKA (reference sequence). The CDR3 is made up of 13 amino acids. CDR3 sequence (DNA): TGCAGTGCTGGGTGGGAGGGTCAAGAGACCCAGTACTTC. Translating it yields CSAGWEGQETQYF.

This clonotype has just a few counts. A much larger clonotype is one base distant, so this may be a read error. V and J are TRBV25-1 and TRBJ2-6; D not certain. The germline gives CDR1 MGHDK, CDR2 SYGVNS. CDR3 length: 15 residues. Trimming removed 3 bases at V and 2 bases at J, with 8 bases between. CDR3: CASSEAVPGANVLTF. CDR3 coding DNA: TGTGCCAGCAGTGAGGCGGTGCCTGGGGCCAACGTCCTGACTTTC. The entire variable domain, with the rest obtained from reference TRBV25-1 and TRBJ2-6, is as follows: EADIYQTPRYLVIGTGKKITLECSQTMGHDKMYWYQQDPGMELHLIHYSYGVNSTEKGDLSSESTVSRIRTEHFPLTLESARPSHTSQYLCASSEAVPGANVLTFGAGSRLTVL.

This clonotype was recorded at least ten times. This chain links TRBV7-8 with TRBJ2-7, with D possibly being TRBD1 or TRBD2 (6 bases each). The germline gives CDR1 SGHVS, CDR2 FQNEAQ. This CDR3 spans 14 amino acids. The ends were cut back, 8 bases at V and 2 bases at J, with 16 bases in the middle. CDR3 nucleotide sequence: TGTGCCAGCTTCGGGGGCGGGACGACCTACGAGCAGTACTTC. Its translation: CASFGGGTTYEQYF.

This clonotype came up many times. CDR3 protein: CASTKRSTDTQYF. CDR3 DNA sequence: TGTGCCAGCACGAAGCGGAGCACAGATACGCAGTATTTT. This chain uses TRBV9 with TRBJ2-3; a possible D gene is TRBD2 (5 bases). Germline CDR1 and CDR2: SGDLS and YYNGEE. This CDR3 is built from 13 residues. Trimming left V 6 bases short and J 0 bases short, with 8 bases between.

Turning to this clonotype: A read error may be the cause here, since a much bigger clone is one base away. The chain recombines TRBV15 with TRBJ2-1, with a tentative D call TRBD1 (6 bases). Germline lookup yields CDR1 LNHNV and CDR2 YYDKDF (reference sequence). The CDR3 sequence is 15 residues long. The CDR3 region is CVTSRDSDRYNEQFF. CDR3 sequence (DNA): TGTGTCACCAGCAGAGATTCGGACAGATACAATGAGCAGTTCTTC.